Listed here are 31 T cell receptor beta chains from one sample, sequenced in a study of OX40 agonist ivuxolimab in advanced cancers. Sequencing was performed with immunoSEQ multiplex PCR; in TCRdb, only in-frame clones are kept and a portion is missing. The sample contains about 73,000 clones, approximately 92% of which appear only once. Sequences were derived from CD4+ or CD8+ T cells sorted from blood, sampled in a trial of the OX40 agonist ivuxolimab. The receptors shown here come from an adult with an advanced solid tumor such as melanoma, head and neck, liver or kidney cancer.

The chain links TRBV13 to TRBJ1-5; D remains unclear. CDR3 length equals 13 residues. Deletions cut 3 bases from V and 6 bases from J, with 9 bases between. Germline lookup yields CDR1 PRHDT and CDR2 FYEKMQ (reference sequence). The CDR3 reads CASSFDRVQPQHF. The CDR3 DNA reads TGTGCCAGCAGCTTTGATAGGGTTCAGCCCCAGCATTTT.

The gene calls are TRBV28 and TRBJ2-6; tentative D call: TRBD1 (6 bases). CDR3 size: 16 residues. Germline CDR1 MDHEN, CDR2 SYDVKM. V gave up 5 bases and J gave up 2 bases, with 13 bases separating them. This chain's CDR3 is CASSNRQDPGANVLTF. CDR3 in DNA: TGTGCCAGCAGTAACCGACAGGATCCTGGGGCCAACGTCCTGACTTTC.

The CDR3 DNA reads as TGTGCCAGCAGCTTATATCCCGACTCTGGGCGTGCGTTCTTC. Its translation: CASSLYPDSGRAFF. This chain uses TRBV11-3 with TRBJ2-1; D gene unclear. The CDR3 length is 14 residues. The V gene's germline CDR1 is SGHNT and CDR2 YENEEA. V was clipped by 2 bases and J by 15 bases, with 20 bases between them.

This clone was detected a few times. The chain carries TRBV10-3 and TRBJ1-5; tentative D call: TRBD1 (5 bases). There are 12 residues in the CDR3. V lost 2 bases, J lost 6 bases, and 5 bases lay in between. Germline CDR1 is ENHRY and CDR2 is SYGVKD. CDR3: CAISEDSQPQHF. The CDR3 nucleotides read TGTGCCATCAGTGAGGACAGTCAGCCCCAGCATTTT.

V gene TRBV28 combines with J gene TRBJ1-5; D ambiguous. The CDR3 covers 14 residues. V gave up 2 bases and J gave up 7 bases, with 12 bases separating them. CDR1 MDHEN and CDR2 SYDVKM come from the germline V gene. The chain's CDR3 is CASSLGGSVQPQHF. In DNA, the CDR3 is TGTGCCAGCAGTTTAGGAGGGTCTGTCCAGCCCCAGCATTTT.

The chain joins TRBV4-3 to TRBJ1-4; 10 bases match TRBD1. V shed 4 bases and J 7 bases; nucleotides not matched to a gene: 0. Germline assignment: CDR1 LGHNA and CDR2 YSLEER. The length of the CDR3 is 13 residues. Here the CDR3 DNA reads TGCGCCAGCAGCCGGGACAGGGGTGAAAAACTGTTTTTT. It codes for CASSRDRGEKLFF.

The chain uses TRBV5-1 and TRBJ2-2; 7 nucleotides agree with TRBD2. The CDR3 is 15 amino acids. The V segment lost 1 base and the J segment 7 bases; nucleotides outside the gene matches: 7. Germline CDR1 and CDR2: SGHRS and YFSETQ. As DNA, the CDR3 is TGCGCCAGCAGCTTGAGGGAGGGCCGAAACGGGGAGCTGTTTTTT. It translates to CASSLREGRNGELFF. The full variable domain, rest sourced from reference TRBV5-1 and TRBJ2-2, is KAGVTQTPRYLIKTRGQQVTLSCSPISGHRSVSWYQQTPGQGLQFLFEYFSETQRNKGNFPGRFSGRQFSNSRSEMNVSTLELGDSALYLCASSLREGRNGELFFGEGSRLTVL.

The chain couples TRBV7-9 to TRBJ2-1; no reliable D call. The CDR3 is made up of 12 amino acids. V shed 5 bases and J shed 2 bases, with 4 bases lying between them. CDR1 and CDR2 (germline): SEHNR, FQNEAQ (reference sequence). The DNA of the CDR3 is TGTGCCAGCAGCGGGACCTACAATGAGCAGTTCTTC. Translating it yields CASSGTYNEQFF.

This chain connects TRBV4-1 to TRBJ1-1; the D gene is possibly TRBD1 (6 bases). From germline, CDR1 is MGHRA and CDR2 YSYEKL. The CDR3 runs to 17 residues. Trimming removed 1 base at V and 4 bases at J, with 19 bases between. This CDR3 reads CASSQVGGRGPGTEAFF. The CDR3 DNA sequence: TGCGCCAGCAGCCAAGTCGGAGGCCGGGGGCCGGGCACTGAAGCTTTCTTT.

V usage is TRBV29-1 and J usage is TRBJ2-5; 7 positions match TRBD2. V lost 6 bases, J lost 5 bases, and 9 bases stayed unmatched. Germline CDR1 reads SQVTM; CDR2 reads ANQGSEA. The CDR3 consists of 13 residues. CDR3 protein: CSVTIAGSETQYF. CDR3 DNA: TGCAGCGTCACCATAGCGGGTTCGGAGACCCAGTACTTC. The complete variable domain, with remaining parts taken from reference TRBV29-1 and TRBJ2-5, reads SAVISQKPSRDICQRGTSLTIQCQVDSQVTMMFWYRQQPGQSLTLIATANQGSEATYESGFVIDKFPISRPNLTFSTLTVSNMSPEDSSIYLCSVTIAGSETQYFGPGTRLLVL.

This chain links TRBV30 with TRBJ2-3; possible D gene TRBD1, 5 bases. CDR3 size: 12 residues. Germline assignment: CDR1 GTSNPN and CDR2 SVGIG (reference sequence). V shed 2 bases and J shed 4 bases, with 7 bases lying between them. CDR3 sequence (DNA): TGTGCCTGGAGTTACAGGTCAGATACGCAGTATTTT. Protein: CAWSYRSDTQYF.

The V call is TRBV5-1, the J call TRBJ2-7, with 8 bases identical to TRBD1. V shed 4 bases, J shed 3 bases, and the junction held 6 bases outside the gene matches. CDR3 length: 14 amino acids. Germline-derived CDR1 and CDR2 are SGHRS and YFSETQ. The CDR3 bases are TGCGCCAGCAGCGGGGCTACAGGGGGCTACGAGCAGTACTTC. Translation: CASSGATGGYEQYF.

The rearrangement uses TRBV6-5 and TRBJ2-2; TRBD2 agrees at 9 bases. This CDR3 is 15 amino acids long. Losses at the gene ends were 1 base for V and 14 bases for J; bases not matched to a gene: 11. The germline V gene has CDR1 MNHEY and CDR2 SVGAGI. The CDR3 DNA reads as TGTGCCAGCAGTTACTTCTCTAGCGGGGCCCCGGGTCTGTTTTTT. Its translation is CASSYFSSGAPGLFF.

This clone was picked up one time. The chain recombines TRBV4-3 with TRBJ2-1; D not certain. Germline CDR1 reads LGHNA; CDR2 reads YSLEER. CDR3 length: 14 residues. Trimming took off 4 bases at V and 7 bases at J, with 14 bases between the two ends. CDR3 sequence: CASSPPWATNEQFF. In nucleotides, the CDR3 is TGCGCCAGCAGCCCGCCCTGGGCAACAAATGAGCAGTTCTTC.

This rearrangement joins TRBV29-1 to TRBJ1-1; a weak D match, TRBD1 (5 bases). The CDR3 loop spans 12 amino acids. The ends were cut back, 4 bases at V and 3 bases at J, with 9 bases in the middle. Germline-derived CDR1 and CDR2 are SQVTM and ANQGSEA. The DNA of the CDR3 is TGCAGCGTTGGTGAAGGGGACACTGAAGCTTTCTTT. It yields the protein CSVGEGDTEAFF.

V gene TRBV9 combines with J gene TRBJ2-1; unclear D gene. V shed 0 bases and J shed 9 bases, with 16 bases lying between them. The germline CDR1 and CDR2 sequences are SGDLS and YYNGEE. This CDR3 is built from 15 residues. The CDR3 here is CASSVARVQSGEQFF. Here the CDR3 DNA reads TGTGCCAGCAGCGTAGCTAGGGTCCAGTCGGGTGAGCAGTTCTTC.

J is TRBJ1-5 and V is TRBV9; D is ambiguous. Trimming cost V 0 bases and J 0 bases, with 7 bases left between them. The CDR3 extends over 15 amino acids. Germline-derived CDR1 and CDR2 are SGDLS and YYNGEE. In DNA form, the CDR3 reads TGTGCCAGCAGCGTAGGAGTAAATAGCAATCAGCCCCAGCATTTT. It is translated as CASSVGVNSNQPQHF.

The J gene is TRBJ2-7, the V gene TRBV4-1; D is perhaps TRBD2 (7 bases). The germline CDR1 and CDR2 sequences are MGHRA and YSYEKL. The CDR3 consists of 16 residues. V lost 3 bases and J 2 bases, leaving 17 bases between the germline ends. CDR3 sequence (DNA): TGCGCCAGCAGCCACAAGGGGGGGGTGCGGACCTACGAGCAGTACTTC. It is translated as CASSHKGGVRTYEQYF.

The chain recombines TRBV5-5 with TRBJ2-6, with 7 bases aligning to TRBD1. This CDR3 is built from 15 residues. Germline V lookup: CDR1 SGHKS, CDR2 YYEKEE (reference sequence). The V and J ends lost 4 bases and 4 bases, in that order; junction bases with no gene match: 5. Here the CDR3 reads CASSPTGSGANVLTF. CDR3 nucleotides: TGTGCCAGCAGCCCGACAGGGTCGGGGGCCAACGTCCTGACTTTC.

V and J are TRBV10-2 and TRBJ2-1, with D tentatively TRBD2 (5 bases). From germline, CDR1 is WSHSY and CDR2 SAAADI. V lost 8 bases, J lost 5 bases, and 16 bases lay in between. The CDR3 loop spans 14 amino acids. The CDR3 bases are TGCGCCAGCTCCCGGGATAGGGCCGACAATGAGCAGTTCTTC. Its translation is CASSRDRADNEQFF.

The CDR3 region is CASSLASGSKHEQFF. The CDR3, as DNA: TGTGCCAGCAGTTTAGCGAGCGGGAGTAAACATGAGCAGTTCTTC. This sequence joins TRBV28 and TRBJ2-1; 8 positions match TRBD2. The junction had 8 bases not matched to a gene; V was cut back by 2 bases and J by 8 bases. The CDR3 runs to 15 residues. Germline CDR1 reads MDHEN; CDR2 reads SYDVKM.

The genes are TRBV5-1 and TRBJ2-3, with a possible D match to TRBD1 (5 bases). Trimming took 3 bases from V and 2 from J, leaving 10 bases between them. This CDR3 has 14 residues. CDR1 is SGHRS and CDR2 is YFSETQ in the germline V gene. The CDR3: CASSSGRVTDTQYF. The DNA of the CDR3 is TGCGCCAGCAGCTCAGGCAGGGTCACAGATACGCAGTATTTT.

The chain joins TRBV6-1 to TRBJ2-7, with D perhaps given as TRBD1 or TRBD2 (5 bases each). This CDR3 contains 13 residues. V lost 2 bases and J lost 6, with 11 bases in between. Germline V gene data show CDR1 as MNHNS and CDR2 as SASEGT. CDR3 protein: CASSERGSLEQYF. In DNA form, the CDR3 reads TGTGCCAGCAGTGAACGGGGCTCCCTCGAGCAGTACTTC.

This chain links TRBV6-1 with TRBJ2-7; D is possibly TRBD2 (5 bases). Germline V gene lookup returns CDR1 MNHNS and CDR2 SASEGT. There are 15 residues in the CDR3. The germline V and J ends were trimmed by 0 bases and 0 bases, with 9 bases remaining between them. In DNA, the CDR3 is TGTGCCAGCAGTGAAGCGACGGGGAGCTCCTACGAGCAGTACTTC. It is translated as CASSEATGSSYEQYF.

The rearrangement uses TRBV11-3 and TRBJ2-5; the D is unclear. V lost 5 bases and J 4 bases, leaving 11 bases between the germline ends. The CDR3 runs to 13 residues. The germline gives CDR1 SGHNT, CDR2 YENEEA. The CDR3 region is CASSLESRETQYF. Written as DNA, the CDR3 is TGTGCCAGCAGCCTGGAGTCTAGAGAGACCCAGTACTTC. Based on the CDR3 plus reference TRBV11-3 and TRBJ2-5, the full variable domain is EAGVVQSPRYKIIEKKQPVAFWCNPISGHNTLYWYLQNLGQGPELLIRYENEEAVDDSQLPKDRFSAERLKGVDSTLKIQPAELGDSAVYLCASSLESRETQYFGPGTRLLVL.

The chain joins TRBV10-3 to TRBJ2-2, with 9 bases identical to TRBD1. Germline CDR1 is ENHRY and CDR2 is SYGVKD. J gave up 1 base and V 6 bases, and 3 bases lay outside the gene matches. The CDR3 sequence is 15 residues long. The CDR3 sequence is CAIRAGQGNTGELFF. Written as DNA, the CDR3 is TGTGCCATCAGAGCGGGACAGGGGAACACCGGGGAGCTGTTTTTT.

The sample holds a few counts of this clone. This chain links TRBV7-8 with TRBJ2-1, with D possibly matching TRBD2 (6 bases). V was pared by 0 bases and J by 10 bases, with 10 bases between. Germline V CDR1 and CDR2: SGHVS, FQNEAQ. This CDR3 has 13 amino acids. CDR3 nucleotide sequence: TGTGCCAGCAGCTTAGCGCGTAGCGGAGAGCAGTTCTTC. Translation gives CASSLARSGEQFF.

The CDR3: CASSNGLAGAQETQYF. DNA for the CDR3: TGTGCCAGCAGCAATGGACTAGCGGGTGCTCAAGAGACCCAGTACTTC. The chain carries TRBV11-2 and TRBJ2-5; TRBD2 matches 11 bases. Germline V gives CDR1 SGHAT, CDR2 FQNNGV. Trimming cost V 5 bases and J 2 bases; bases outside gene matches: 7. The CDR3 totals 16 residues.

This clone was seen only a few times. The chain is built from TRBV7-2 and TRBJ2-7, with TRBD1 matching 10 bases. Germline V gene sequence: CDR1 SGHTA, CDR2 FQGNSA. V trimming: 1 base; J trimming: 9 bases; junction bases outside the gene matches: 12. CDR3 length equals 16 residues. The CDR3 protein is CASSLVLGTGVAGQYF. For the CDR3, the DNA is TGTGCCAGCAGCTTAGTTTTAGGGACAGGGGTAGCGGGGCAGTACTTC. The full variable domain, in which reference TRBV7-2 and TRBJ2-7 provide the parts outside the CDR3, is GAGVSQSPSNKVTEKGKDVELRCDPISGHTALYWYRQSLGQGLEFLIYFQGNSAPDKSGLPSDRFSAERTGGSVSTLTIQRTQQEDSAVYLCASSLVLGTGVAGQYFGPGTRLTVT.

The chain carries TRBV5-8 and TRBJ1-2; D might be TRBD1 (5 bases). The ends were cut back, 4 bases at V and 6 bases at J, with 22 bases in the middle. Germline lookup yields CDR1 SGHTS and CDR2 YDEGEE. This CDR3 contains 16 residues. CDR3: CASSLRRRQGANGYTF. The CDR3 bases are TGTGCCAGCAGCCTCAGGCGCAGGCAGGGCGCTAATGGCTACACCTTC.

The table lists this clone with a few counts. The V gene is TRBV7-2, the J gene TRBJ2-3, with unresolved D. The CDR3 has 11 residues. From germline, CDR1 is SGHTA and CDR2 FQGNSA. Trimming stripped 3 bases from V and 9 bases from J, with 7 bases between. CDR3 loop: CASSFSYTQYF. For the CDR3, the DNA is TGTGCCAGCAGCTTCAGCTACACGCAGTATTTT.